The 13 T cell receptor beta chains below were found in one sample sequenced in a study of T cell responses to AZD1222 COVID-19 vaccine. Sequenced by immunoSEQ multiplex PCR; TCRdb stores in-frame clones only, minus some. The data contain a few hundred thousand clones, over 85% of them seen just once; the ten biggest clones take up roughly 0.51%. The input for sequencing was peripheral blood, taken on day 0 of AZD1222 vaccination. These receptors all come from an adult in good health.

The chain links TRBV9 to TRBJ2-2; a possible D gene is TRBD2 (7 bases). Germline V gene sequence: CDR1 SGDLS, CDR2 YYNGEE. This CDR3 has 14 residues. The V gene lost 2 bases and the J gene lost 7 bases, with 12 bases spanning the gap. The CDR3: CASSVYGGHGELFF. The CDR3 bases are TGTGCCAGCAGCGTCTACGGGGGGCACGGGGAGCTGTTTTTT.

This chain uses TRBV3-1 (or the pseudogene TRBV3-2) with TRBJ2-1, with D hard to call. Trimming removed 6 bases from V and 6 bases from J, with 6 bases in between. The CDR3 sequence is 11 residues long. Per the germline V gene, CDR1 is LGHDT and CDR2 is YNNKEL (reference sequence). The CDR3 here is CASSPGNEQFF. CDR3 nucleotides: TGTGCCAGCAGTCCAGGCAATGAGCAGTTCTTC.

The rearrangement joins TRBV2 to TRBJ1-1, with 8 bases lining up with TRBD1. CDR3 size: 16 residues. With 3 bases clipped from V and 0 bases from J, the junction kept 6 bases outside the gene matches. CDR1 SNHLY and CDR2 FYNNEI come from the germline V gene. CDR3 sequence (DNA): TGTGCCAGCAGTGATGTTCAGGGGGCGCTGAACACTGAAGCTTTCTTT. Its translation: CASSDVQGALNTEAFF.

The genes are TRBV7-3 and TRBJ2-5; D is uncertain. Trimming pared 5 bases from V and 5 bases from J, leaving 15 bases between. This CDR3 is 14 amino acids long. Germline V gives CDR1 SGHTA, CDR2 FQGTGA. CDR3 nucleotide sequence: TGTGCCAGCAGCCCCCACGGGCCCGAGGAGACCCAGTACTTC. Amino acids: CASSPHGPEETQYF.

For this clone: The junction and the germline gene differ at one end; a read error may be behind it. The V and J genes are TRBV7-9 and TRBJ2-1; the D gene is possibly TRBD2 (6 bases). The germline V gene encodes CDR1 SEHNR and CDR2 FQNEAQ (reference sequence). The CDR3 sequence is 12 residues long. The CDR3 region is CASSQDYHEQFF. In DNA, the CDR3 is TGTGCCAGCAGCCAGGACTACCATGAGCAGTTCTTC.

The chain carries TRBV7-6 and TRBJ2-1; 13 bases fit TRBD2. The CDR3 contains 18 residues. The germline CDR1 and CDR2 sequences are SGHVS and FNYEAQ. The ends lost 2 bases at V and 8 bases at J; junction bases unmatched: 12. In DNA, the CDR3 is TGTGCCAGCAGCTTATCCCTGACTAGCGGGAGGCCTGGGGATGAGCAGTTCTTC. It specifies CASSLSLTSGRPGDEQFF.

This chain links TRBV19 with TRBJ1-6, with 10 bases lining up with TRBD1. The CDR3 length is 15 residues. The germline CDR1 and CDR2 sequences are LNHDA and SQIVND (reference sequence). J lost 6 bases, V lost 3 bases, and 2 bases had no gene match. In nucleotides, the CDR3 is TGTGCCAGTAGTATGCGGACAGGGGGTAATTCACCCCTCCACTTT. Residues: CASSMRTGGNSPLHF.

The CDR3, as DNA: TGCAGCGTTAGGAAGGTCGGGAACACTGAAGCTTTCTTT. Its protein is CSVRKVGNTEAFF. The genes are TRBV29-1 and TRBJ1-1; no clear D. The V end was cut by 5 bases, the J end by 1 base, with 11 bases between. Germline V gene data show CDR1 as SQVTM and CDR2 as ANQGSEA. CDR3 length: 13 residues.

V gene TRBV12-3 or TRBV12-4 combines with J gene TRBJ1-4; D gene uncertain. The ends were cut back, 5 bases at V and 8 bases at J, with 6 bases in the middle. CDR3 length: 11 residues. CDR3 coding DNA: TGTGCCAGCAGTCGGAAAGAAAAACTGTTTTTT. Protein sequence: CASSRKEKLFF.

CDR3 region: CASSFQGSTGELFF. The DNA for the CDR3 is TGTGCCAGCAGTTTCCAAGGGTCCACCGGGGAGCTGTTTTTT. The V gene is TRBV28, the J gene TRBJ2-2; D uncertain. Looked up from germline, CDR1 is MDHEN and CDR2 is SYDVKM. Trimming removed 3 bases from V and 4 bases from J, with 9 bases in between. The CDR3 sequence is 14 residues long. The whole variable domain, filled in from reference TRBV28 and TRBJ2-2, reads DVKVTQSSRYLVKRTGEKVFLECVQDMDHENMFWYRQDPGLGLRLIYFSYDVKMKEKGDIPEGYSVSREKKERFSLILESASTNQTSMYLCASSFQGSTGELFFGEGSRLTVL.

In DNA, the CDR3 is TGCGCCAGCAGCTTAGAACGCCAAGGGACTGAAGCTTTCTTT. Encoded protein: CASSLERQGTEAFF. J is TRBJ1-1 and V is TRBV5-1; D gene unclear. V was pared by 2 bases and J by 5 bases, with 13 bases between. Germline loops: CDR1 SGHRS, CDR2 YFSETQ. The CDR3 is made up of 14 amino acids.

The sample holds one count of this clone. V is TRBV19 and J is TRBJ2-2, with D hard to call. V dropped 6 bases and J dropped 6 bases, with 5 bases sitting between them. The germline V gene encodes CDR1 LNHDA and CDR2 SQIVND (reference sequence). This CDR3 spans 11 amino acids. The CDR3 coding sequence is TGTGCCAGTAGGGGTCCCGGGGAGCTGTTTTTT. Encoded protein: CASRGPGELFF.

CDR3 sequence: CASSREREGAYEQYF. The CDR3 DNA reads as TGTGCCAGCAGCCGAGAACGGGAGGGAGCCTACGAGCAGTACTTC. The chain employs TRBV11-2 and TRBJ2-7; 8 bases are shared with TRBD2. The CDR3 is 15 residues long. V was clipped by 5 bases and J by 2 bases; unmatched bases: 8. Per germline, CDR1 SGHAT and CDR2 FQNNGV. The variable domain in full, completed from reference TRBV11-2 and TRBJ2-7, reads EAGVAQSPRYKIIEKRQSVAFWCNPISGHATLYWYQQILGQGPKLLIQFQNNGVVDDSQLPKDRFSAERLKGVDSTLKIQPAKLEDSAVYLCASSREREGAYEQYFGPGTRLTVT.